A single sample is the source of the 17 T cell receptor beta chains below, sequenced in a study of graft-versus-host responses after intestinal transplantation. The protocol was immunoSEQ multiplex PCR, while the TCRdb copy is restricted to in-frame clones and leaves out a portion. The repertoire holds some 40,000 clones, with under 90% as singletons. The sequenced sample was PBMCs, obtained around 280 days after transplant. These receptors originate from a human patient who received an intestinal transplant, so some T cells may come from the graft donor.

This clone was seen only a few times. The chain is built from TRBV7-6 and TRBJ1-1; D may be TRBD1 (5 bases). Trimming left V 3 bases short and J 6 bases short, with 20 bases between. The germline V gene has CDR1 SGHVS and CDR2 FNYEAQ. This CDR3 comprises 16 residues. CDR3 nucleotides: TGTGCCAGCAGCTTGGTCCGGGGCGACAAGAGGCCTGAAGCTTTCTTT. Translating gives CASSLVRGDKRPEAFF.

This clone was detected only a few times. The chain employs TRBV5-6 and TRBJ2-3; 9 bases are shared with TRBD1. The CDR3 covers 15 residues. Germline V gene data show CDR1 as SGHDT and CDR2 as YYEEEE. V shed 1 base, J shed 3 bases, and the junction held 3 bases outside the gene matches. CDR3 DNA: TGTGCCAGCAGCTTGACAGGGGGCGCGACAGATACGCAGTATTTT. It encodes CASSLTGGATDTQYF. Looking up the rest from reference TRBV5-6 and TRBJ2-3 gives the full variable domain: DAGVTQSPTHLIKTRGQQVTLRCSPKSGHDTVSWYQQALGQGPQFIFQYYEEEERQRGNFPDRFSGHQFPNYSSELNVNALLLGDSALYLCASSLTGGATDTQYFGPGTRLTVL.

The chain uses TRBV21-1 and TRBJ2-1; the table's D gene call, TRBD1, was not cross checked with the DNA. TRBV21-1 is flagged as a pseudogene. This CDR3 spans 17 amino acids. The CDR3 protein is CASSTSPGTWSDNEQFF. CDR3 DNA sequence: TGTGCCAGCAGCACCAGTCCCGGGACATGGAGCGACAATGAGCAGTTCTTC.

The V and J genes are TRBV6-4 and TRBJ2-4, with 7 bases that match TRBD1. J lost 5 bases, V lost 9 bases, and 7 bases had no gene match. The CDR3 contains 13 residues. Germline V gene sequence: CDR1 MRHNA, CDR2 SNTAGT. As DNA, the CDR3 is TGTGCCAGTCAACGGGACAGTCAAAACATTCAGTACTTC. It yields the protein CASQRDSQNIQYF.

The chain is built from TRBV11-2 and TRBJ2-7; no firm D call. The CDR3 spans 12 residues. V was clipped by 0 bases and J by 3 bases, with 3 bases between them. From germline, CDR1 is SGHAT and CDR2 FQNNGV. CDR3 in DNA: TGTGCCAGCAGCTTAGAGGGCTACGAGCAGTACTTC. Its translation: CASSLEGYEQYF. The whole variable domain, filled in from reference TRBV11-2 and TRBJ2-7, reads EAGVAQSPRYKIIEKRQSVAFWCNPISGHATLYWYQQILGQGPKLLIQFQNNGVVDDSQLPKDRFSAERLKGVDSTLKIQPAKLEDSAVYLCASSLEGYEQYFGPGTRLTVT.

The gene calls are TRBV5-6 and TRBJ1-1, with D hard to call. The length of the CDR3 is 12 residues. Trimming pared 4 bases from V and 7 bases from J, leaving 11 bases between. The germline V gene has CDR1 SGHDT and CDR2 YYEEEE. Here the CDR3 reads CASSLGSGEAFF. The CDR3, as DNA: TGTGCCAGCAGCCTGGGCTCAGGTGAAGCTTTCTTT.

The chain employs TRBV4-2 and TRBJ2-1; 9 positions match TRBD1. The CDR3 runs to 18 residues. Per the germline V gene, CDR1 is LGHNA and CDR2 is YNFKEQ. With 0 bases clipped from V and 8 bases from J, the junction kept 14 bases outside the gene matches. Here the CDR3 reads CASSQDIMRTGAVDEQFF. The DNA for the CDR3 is TGTGCCAGCAGCCAAGATATTATGAGGACAGGGGCCGTGGATGAGCAGTTCTTC.

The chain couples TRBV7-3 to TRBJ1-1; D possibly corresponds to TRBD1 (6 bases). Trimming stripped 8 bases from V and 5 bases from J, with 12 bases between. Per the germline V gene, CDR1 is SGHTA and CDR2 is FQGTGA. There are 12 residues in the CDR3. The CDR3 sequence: CASQGLRTEAFF. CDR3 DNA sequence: TGTGCCAGCCAGGGGCTGAGGACTGAAGCTTTCTTT.

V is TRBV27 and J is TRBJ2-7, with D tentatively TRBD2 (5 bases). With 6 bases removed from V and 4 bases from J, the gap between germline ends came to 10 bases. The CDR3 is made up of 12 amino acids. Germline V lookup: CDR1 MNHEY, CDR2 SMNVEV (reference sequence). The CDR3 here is CASSLSGYEQYF. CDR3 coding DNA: TGTGCCAGCAGCCTTTCGGGGTACGAGCAGTACTTC.

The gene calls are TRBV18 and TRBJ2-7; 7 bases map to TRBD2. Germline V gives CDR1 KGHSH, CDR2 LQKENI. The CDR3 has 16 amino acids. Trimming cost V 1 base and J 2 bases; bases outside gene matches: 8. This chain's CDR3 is CASSPLRTRGTYEQYF. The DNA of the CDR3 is TGTGCCAGCTCACCACTCAGGACTAGGGGTACCTACGAGCAGTACTTC.

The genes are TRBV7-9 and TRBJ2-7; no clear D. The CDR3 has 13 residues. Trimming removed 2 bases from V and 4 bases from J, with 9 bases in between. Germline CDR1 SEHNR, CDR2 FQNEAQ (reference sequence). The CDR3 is CASSLQQTYEQYF. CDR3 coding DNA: TGTGCCAGCAGCTTACAACAGACTTACGAGCAGTACTTC.

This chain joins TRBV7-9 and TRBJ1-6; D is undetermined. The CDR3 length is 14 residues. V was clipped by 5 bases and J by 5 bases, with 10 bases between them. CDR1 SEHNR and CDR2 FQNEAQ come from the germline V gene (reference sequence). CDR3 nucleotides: TGTGCCAGCAGCCCCGATTGGAATAATTCACCCCTCCACTTT. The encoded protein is CASSPDWNNSPLHF. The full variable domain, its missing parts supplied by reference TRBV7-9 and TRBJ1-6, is DTGVSQNPRHKITKRGQNVTFRCDPISEHNRLYWYRQTLGQGPEFLTYFQNEAQLEKSRLLSDRFSAERPKGSFSTLEIQRTEQGDSAMYLCASSPDWNNSPLHFGNGTRLTVT.

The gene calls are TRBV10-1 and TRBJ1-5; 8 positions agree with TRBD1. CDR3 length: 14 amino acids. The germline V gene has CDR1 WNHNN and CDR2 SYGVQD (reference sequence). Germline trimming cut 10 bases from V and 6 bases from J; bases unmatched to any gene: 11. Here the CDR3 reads CAIQPRQGSQPQHF. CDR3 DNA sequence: TGCGCCATCCAACCCCGACAGGGGAGTCAGCCCCAGCATTTT.

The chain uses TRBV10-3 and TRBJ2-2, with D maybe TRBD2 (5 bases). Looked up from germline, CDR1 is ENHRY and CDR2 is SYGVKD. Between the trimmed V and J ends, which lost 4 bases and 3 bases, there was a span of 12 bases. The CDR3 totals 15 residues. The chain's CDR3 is CAISGKPGDTGELFF. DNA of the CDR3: TGTGCCATCAGTGGGAAACCCGGGGACACCGGGGAGCTGTTTTTT.

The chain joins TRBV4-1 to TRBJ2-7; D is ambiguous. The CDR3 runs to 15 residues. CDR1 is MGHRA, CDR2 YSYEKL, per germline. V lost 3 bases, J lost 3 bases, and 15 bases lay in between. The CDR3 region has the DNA TGCGCCAGCAGCCAGGGTGGTGGCAGTAACTACGAGCAGTACTTC. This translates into CASSQGGGSNYEQYF.

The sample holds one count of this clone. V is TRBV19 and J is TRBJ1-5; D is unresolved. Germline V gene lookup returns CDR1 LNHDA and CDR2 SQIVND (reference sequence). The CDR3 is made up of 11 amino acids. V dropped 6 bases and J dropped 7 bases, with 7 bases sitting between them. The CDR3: CASSPGQPQHF. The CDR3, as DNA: TGTGCCAGTAGCCCGGGACAGCCCCAGCATTTT.

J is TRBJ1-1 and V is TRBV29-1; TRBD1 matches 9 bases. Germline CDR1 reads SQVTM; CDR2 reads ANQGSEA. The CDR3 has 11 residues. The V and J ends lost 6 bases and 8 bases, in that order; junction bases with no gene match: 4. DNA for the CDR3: TGCAGCGTACACACAGGGGGCGAAGCTTTCTTT. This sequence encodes CSVHTGGEAFF.